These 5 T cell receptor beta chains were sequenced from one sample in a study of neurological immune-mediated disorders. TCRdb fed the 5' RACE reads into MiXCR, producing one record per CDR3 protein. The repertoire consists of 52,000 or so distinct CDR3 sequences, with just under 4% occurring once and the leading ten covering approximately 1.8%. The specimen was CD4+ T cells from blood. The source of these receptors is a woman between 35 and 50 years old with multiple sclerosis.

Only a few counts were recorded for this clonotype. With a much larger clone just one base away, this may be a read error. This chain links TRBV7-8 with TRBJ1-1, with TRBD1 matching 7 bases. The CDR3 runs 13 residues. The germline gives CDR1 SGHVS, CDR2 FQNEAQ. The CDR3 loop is CVSSSRGQLEAFF. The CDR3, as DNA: TGTGTCAGCAGCTCCAGGGGACAGCTTGAAGCTTTCTTT. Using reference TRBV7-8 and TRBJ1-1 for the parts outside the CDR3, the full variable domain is GAGVSQSPRYKVAKRGQDVALRCDPISGHVSLFWYQQALGQGPEFLTYFQNEAQLDKSGLPSDRFFAERPEGSVSTLKIQRTQQEDSAVYLCVSSSRGQLEAFFGQGTRLTVV.

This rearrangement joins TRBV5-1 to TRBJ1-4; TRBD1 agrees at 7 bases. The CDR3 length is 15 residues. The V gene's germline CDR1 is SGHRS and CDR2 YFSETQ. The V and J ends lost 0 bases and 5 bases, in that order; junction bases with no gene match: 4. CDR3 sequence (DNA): TGCGCCAGCAGCTTGGGAGGACAGGCGAATGAAAAACTGTTTTTT. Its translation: CASSLGGQANEKLFF.

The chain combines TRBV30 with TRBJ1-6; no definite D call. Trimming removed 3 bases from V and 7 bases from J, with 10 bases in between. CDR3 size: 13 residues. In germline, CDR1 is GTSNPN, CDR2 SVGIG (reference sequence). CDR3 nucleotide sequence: TGTGCCTGGAGCTTCTCTCCAAATTCACCCCTCCACTTT. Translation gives CAWSFSPNSPLHF.

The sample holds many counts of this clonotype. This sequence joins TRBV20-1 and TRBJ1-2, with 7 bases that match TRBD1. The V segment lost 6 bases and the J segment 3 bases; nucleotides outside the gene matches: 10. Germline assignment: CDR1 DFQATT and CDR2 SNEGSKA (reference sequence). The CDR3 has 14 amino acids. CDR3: CSARPSGTDYGYTF. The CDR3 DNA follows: TGCAGTGCCAGACCCTCCGGGACAGACTATGGCTACACCTTC.

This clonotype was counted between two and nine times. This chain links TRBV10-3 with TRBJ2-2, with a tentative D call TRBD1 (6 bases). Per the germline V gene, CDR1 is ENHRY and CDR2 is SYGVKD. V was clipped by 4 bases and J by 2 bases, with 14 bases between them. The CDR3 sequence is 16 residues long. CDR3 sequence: CAISATGTQNTGELFF. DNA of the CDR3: TGTGCCATCAGTGCCACCGGGACACAAAACACCGGGGAGCTGTTTTTT.